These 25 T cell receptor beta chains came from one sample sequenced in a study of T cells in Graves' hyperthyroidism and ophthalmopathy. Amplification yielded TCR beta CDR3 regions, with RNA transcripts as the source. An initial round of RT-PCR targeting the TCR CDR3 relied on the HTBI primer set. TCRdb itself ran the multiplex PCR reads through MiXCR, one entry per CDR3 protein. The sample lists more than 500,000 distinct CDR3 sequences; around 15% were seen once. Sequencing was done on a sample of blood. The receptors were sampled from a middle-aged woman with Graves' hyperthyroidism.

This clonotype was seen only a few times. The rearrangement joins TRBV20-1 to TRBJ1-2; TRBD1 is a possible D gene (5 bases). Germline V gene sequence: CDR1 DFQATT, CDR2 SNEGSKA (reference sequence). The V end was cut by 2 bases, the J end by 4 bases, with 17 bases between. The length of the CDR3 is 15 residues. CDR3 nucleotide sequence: TGCAGTGCTAGAAACGGACGGGGCGAAGGCTATGGCTACACCTTC. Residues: CSARNGRGEGYGYTF.

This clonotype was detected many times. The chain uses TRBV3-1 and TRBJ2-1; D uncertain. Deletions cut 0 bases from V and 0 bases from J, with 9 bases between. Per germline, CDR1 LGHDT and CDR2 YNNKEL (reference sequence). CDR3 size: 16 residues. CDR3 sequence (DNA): TGTGCCAGCAGCCAAGAATCTCGTAGCTCCTACAATGAGCAGTTCTTC. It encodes CASSQESRSSYNEQFF.

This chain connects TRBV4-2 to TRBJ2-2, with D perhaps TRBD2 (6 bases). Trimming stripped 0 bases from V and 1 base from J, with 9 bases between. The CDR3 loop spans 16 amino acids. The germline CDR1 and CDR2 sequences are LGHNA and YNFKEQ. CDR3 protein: CASSQEAGMNTGELFF. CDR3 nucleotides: TGTGCCAGCAGCCAAGAGGCGGGGATGAACACCGGGGAGCTGTTTTTT.

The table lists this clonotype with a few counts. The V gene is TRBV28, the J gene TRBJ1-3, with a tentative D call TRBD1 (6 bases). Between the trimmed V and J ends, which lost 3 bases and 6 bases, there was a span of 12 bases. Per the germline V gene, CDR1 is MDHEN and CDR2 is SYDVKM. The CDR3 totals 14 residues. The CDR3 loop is CASSLGGSVNTIYF. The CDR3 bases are TGTGCCAGCAGTTTGGGGGGCTCGGTAAACACCATATATTTT.

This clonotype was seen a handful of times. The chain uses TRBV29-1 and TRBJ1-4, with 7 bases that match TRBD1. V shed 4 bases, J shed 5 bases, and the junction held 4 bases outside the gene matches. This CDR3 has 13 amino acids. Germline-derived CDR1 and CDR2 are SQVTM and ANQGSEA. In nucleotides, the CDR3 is TGCAGCGTTGGTGGACAGGAGAATGAAAAACTGTTTTTT. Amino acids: CSVGGQENEKLFF.

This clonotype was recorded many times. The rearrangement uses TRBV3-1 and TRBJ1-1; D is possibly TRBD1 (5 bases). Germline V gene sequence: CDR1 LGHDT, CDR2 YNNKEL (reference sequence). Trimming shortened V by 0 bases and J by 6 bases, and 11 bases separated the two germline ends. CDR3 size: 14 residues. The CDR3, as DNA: TGTGCCAGCAGCCAAGATGGCGGGGCTTCTGAAGCTTTCTTT. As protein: CASSQDGGASEAFF.

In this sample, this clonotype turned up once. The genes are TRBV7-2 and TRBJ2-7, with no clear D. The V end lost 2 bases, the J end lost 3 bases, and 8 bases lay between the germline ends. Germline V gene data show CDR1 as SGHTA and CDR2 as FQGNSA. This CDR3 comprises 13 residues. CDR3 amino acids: CASSLSAIYEQYF. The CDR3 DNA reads TGTGCCAGCAGCTTATCAGCCATCTACGAGCAGTACTTC.

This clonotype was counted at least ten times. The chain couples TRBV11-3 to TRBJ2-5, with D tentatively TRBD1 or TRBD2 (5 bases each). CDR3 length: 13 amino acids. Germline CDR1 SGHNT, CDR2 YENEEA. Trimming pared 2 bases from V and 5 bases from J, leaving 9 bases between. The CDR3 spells CASSLWGKETQYF. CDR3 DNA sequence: TGTGCCAGCAGCTTATGGGGGAAGGAGACCCAGTACTTC.

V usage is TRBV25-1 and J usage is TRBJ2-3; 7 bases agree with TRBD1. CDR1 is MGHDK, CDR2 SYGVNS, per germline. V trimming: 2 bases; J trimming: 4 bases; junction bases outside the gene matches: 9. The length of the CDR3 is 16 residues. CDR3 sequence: CASSEEFITGADTQYF. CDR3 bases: TGTGCCAGCAGTGAAGAATTTATAACAGGGGCAGATACGCAGTATTTT.

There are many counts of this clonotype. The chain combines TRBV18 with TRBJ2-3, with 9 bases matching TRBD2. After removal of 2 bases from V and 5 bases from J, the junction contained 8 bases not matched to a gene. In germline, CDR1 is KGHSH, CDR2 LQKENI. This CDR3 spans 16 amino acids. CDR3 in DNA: TGTGCCAGCTCACCAAGGCTAGCGGGAACAGGAGATACGCAGTATTTT. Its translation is CASSPRLAGTGDTQYF.

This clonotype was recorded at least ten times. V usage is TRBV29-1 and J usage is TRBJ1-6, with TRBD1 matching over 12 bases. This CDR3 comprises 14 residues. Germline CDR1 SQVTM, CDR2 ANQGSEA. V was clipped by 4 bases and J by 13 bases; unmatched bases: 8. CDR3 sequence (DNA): TGCAGCGTTGGGGCCGGGACAGGGGGCACTCCCCTCCACTTT. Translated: CSVGAGTGGTPLHF.

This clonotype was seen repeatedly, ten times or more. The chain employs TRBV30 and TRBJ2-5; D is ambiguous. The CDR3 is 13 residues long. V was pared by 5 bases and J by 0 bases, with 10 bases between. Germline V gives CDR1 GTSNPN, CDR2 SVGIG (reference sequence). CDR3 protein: CAWAPADQETQYF. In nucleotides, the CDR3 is TGTGCCTGGGCGCCGGCGGACCAAGAGACCCAGTACTTC.

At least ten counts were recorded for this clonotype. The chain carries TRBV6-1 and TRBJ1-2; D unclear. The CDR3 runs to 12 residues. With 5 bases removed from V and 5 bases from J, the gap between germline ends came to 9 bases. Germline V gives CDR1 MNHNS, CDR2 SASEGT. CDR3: CASSRTGYGYTF. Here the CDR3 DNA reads TGTGCCAGCAGTCGGACGGGATATGGCTACACCTTC.

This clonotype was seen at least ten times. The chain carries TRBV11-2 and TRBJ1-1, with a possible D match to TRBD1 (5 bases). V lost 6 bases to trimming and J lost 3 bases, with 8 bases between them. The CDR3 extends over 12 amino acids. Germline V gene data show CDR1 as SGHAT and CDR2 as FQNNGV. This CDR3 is CASRAGYTEAFF. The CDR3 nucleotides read TGTGCCAGCAGGGCAGGGTACACTGAAGCTTTCTTT.

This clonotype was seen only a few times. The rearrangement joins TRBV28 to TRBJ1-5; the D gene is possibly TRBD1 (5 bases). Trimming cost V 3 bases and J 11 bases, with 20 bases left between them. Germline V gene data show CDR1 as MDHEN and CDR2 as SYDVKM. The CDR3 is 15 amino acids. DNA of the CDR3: TGTGCCAGCAGTTTTGAGTTCCGGGGCCAGCAGTCCCAGCATTTT. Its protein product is CASSFEFRGQQSQHF.

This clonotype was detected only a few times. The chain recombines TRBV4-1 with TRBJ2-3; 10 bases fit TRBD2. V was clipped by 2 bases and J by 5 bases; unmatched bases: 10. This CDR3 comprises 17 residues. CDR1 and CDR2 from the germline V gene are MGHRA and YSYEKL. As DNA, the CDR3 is TGCGCCAGCAGCCAAAGGGTTCTAGCGGGAGCGGGAGATACGCAGTATTTT. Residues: CASSQRVLAGAGDTQYF.

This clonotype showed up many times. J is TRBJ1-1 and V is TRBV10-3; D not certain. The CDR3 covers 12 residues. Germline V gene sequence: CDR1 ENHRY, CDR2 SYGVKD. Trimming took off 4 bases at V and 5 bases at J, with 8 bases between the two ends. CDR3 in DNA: TGTGCCATCAGTGGGGTCGATACTGAAGCTTTCTTT. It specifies CAISGVDTEAFF.

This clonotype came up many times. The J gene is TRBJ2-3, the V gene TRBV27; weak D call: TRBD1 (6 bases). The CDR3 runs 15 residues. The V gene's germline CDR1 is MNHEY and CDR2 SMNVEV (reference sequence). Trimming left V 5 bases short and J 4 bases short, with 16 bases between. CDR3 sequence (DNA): TGTGCCAGCAGTCTCACAGGGTTTTATGCAGATACGCAGTATTTT. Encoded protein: CASSLTGFYADTQYF.

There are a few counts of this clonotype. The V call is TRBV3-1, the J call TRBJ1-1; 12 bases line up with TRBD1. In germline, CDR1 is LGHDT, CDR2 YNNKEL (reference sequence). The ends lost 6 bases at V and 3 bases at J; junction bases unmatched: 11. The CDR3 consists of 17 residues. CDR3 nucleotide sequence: TGTGCCAGCAGACCTCCTCCGGGACAGGGGGCAGACACTGAAGCTTTCTTT. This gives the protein CASRPPPGQGADTEAFF.

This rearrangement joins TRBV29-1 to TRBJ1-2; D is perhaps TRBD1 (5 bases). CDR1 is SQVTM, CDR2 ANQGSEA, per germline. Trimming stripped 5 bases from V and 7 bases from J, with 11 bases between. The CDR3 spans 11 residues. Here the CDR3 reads CSVLGPGGYTF. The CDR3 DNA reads TGCAGCGTTCTGGGACCTGGTGGCTACACCTTC.

CDR3 amino acids: CASSLGEGKPQHF. The CDR3 nucleotides read TGTGCCAGCAGCTTAGGGGAGGGGAAGCCCCAGCATTTT. This sequence joins TRBV7-2 and TRBJ1-5, with a possible D match to TRBD1 (5 bases). Germline V gene sequence: CDR1 SGHTA, CDR2 FQGNSA. The CDR3 sequence is 13 residues long. V was clipped by 1 base and J by 8 bases, with 9 bases between them.

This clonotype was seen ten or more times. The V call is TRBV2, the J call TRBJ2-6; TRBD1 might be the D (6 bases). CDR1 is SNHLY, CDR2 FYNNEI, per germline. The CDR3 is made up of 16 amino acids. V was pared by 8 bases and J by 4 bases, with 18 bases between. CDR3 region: CASEPLGTTGANVLTF. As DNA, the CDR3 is TGTGCCAGCGAACCGCTCGGGACAACGGGGGCCAACGTCCTGACTTTC.

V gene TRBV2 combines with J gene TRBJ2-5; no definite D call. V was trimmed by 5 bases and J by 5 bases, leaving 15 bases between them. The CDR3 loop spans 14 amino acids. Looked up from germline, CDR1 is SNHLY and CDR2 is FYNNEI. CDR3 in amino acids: CASSRPSNRETQYF. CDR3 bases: TGTGCCAGCAGTCGGCCCTCGAATAGGGAGACCCAGTACTTC.

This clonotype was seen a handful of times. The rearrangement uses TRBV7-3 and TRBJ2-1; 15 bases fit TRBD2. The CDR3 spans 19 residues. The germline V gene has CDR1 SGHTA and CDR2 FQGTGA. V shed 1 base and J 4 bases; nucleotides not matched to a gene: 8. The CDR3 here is CASSLNPGLAGGTYNEQFF. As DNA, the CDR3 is TGTGCCAGCAGCTTAAACCCCGGACTAGCGGGAGGGACATACAATGAGCAGTTCTTC.

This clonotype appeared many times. The CDR3 DNA reads as TGTGCCTGGAGTGTACAAGGGGCCGGTCAGCCCCAGCATTTT. Its protein is CAWSVQGAGQPQHF. The chain uses TRBV30 and TRBJ1-5, with D possibly matching TRBD1 (5 bases). Trimming took off 0 bases at V and 6 bases at J, with 12 bases between the two ends. CDR3 length: 14 amino acids. CDR1 is GTSNPN and CDR2 is SVGIG in the germline V gene (reference sequence).